This TCR beta chain was sequenced for a study of T cells in Graves' hyperthyroidism and ophthalmopathy. The V and J ends lost 6 bases and 10 bases respectively, with 21 bases between them. The CDR3 is 13 residues long. CDR1 is SQVTM, CDR2 ANQGSEA, per germline. RNA transcripts gave rise to amplified TCR beta CDR3 regions. First-round RT-PCR of the TCR CDR3 relied on the HTBI primer set. TCRdb redid the calling of the multiplex PCR reads with MiXCR, one entry per CDR3 protein. The data contain 660,000 or so distinct CDR3 sequences, 40% to 55% of them seen just once; the ten biggest clones take up less than 9%.

The V gene is TRBV29-1, the J gene TRBJ1-2; the D gene is possibly TRBD1 (5 bases). The receptor was isolated from an adult man with Graves' disease, either hyperthyroidism or ophthalmopathy (not recorded which). The sample comprised peripheral blood or thyroid tissue (not recorded which). Here the CDR3 reads CSVLGTATRAYTF. CDR3 sequence (DNA): TGCAGCGTACTAGGGACGGCGACCCGGGCCTACACCTTC.